A single T cell receptor (beta chain) is shown here with its context. Its target is not known. Libraries were prepared by immunoSEQ multiplex PCR; TCRdb keeps only in-frame clonotypes and omits some of them. This repertoire shows about 2,200,000 clones, 93% found once; its top ten account for 1.7%. The record originates from a study of shared clonotypes between healthy human individuals. Study results and limitations: Relative to clonotypes present in all four donors, those not shared had lower generation probabilities.

The V end lost 6 bases, the J end lost 7 bases, and 16 bases lay between the germline ends. The CDR3 length is 13 residues. The germline V gene encodes CDR1 SGHDT and CDR2 YYEEEE. As defined, naive CD8 cells were CD45RO-negative and positively selected for CCR7, with terminally differentiated effector memory CD45RA+ cells excluded. Sequenced input: naive CD8+ T cells from PBMCs. The chain carries TRBV5-6 and TRBJ1-2; D possibly corresponds to TRBD1 (6 bases). This TCR was sampled from a young man in good health. Some clones in this sample may be carry-over from other donors' samples. This chain's CDR3 is CASTDTGMAGYTF. CDR3 sequence (DNA): TGTGCCAGCACAGATACAGGGATGGCTGGCTACACCTTC.